This is a list of T cell receptor beta chains from one sample in a study of blood T cell repertoires in COVID-19. Clones were read by immunoSEQ multiplex PCR, and TCRdb kept only the in-frame ones, dropping some. Of under 300,000 clones detected, 83% appear once; the ten largest clones hold roughly 5.8%. Sequences were obtained from peripheral blood. These receptors originate from a man aged 80 or over with acute or convalescent COVID-19. Each CDR3 is given with its conserved first and last residue. D genes are given only for firm matches. Size is stated for part of the rows, as once, few or many counts, or as a class when the clone is expanded.

clone size: few
D gene: TRBD2
V gene: TRBV28
J gene: TRBJ2-3
CDR3 length: 14
CDR3 DNA: TGTGCCAGCAGTTTTAGCAGCGGGAGAGATACGCAGTATTTT
CDR3 protein: CASSFSSGRDTQYF

clone size: once
D gene: .
V gene: TRBV4-1
J gene: TRBJ1-6
CDR3 length: 14
CDR3 DNA: TGCGCCAGCAGCCAGACAGGCCCGGGGTCACCCCTCCACTTT
CDR3 protein: CASSQTGPGSPLHF

clone size: once
D gene: .
V gene: TRBV27
J gene: TRBJ2-7
CDR3 length: 12
CDR3 DNA: TGTGCCTTAGTTCGGTACTCCTACGAGCAGTACTTC
CDR3 protein: CALVRYSYEQYF

clone size: .
D gene: .
V gene: TRBV19
J gene: TRBJ2-3
CDR3 length: 14
CDR3 DNA: TGTGCCAGTAGTATGTTTCTAGGCACAGATACGCAGTATTTT
CDR3 protein: CASSMFLGTDTQYF

clone size: .
D gene: .
V gene: TRBV2
J gene: TRBJ1-5
CDR3 length: 12
CDR3 DNA: TGTGCCAGCAGGCCTGAGCATCAGCCCCAGCATTTT
CDR3 protein: CASRPEHQPQHF

clone size: .
D gene: .
V gene: TRBV5-1
J gene: TRBJ1-1
CDR3 length: 15
CDR3 DNA: TGCGCCAGCAGCTTTACCCCAGGGGTCCCTGGTGAAGCTTTCTTT
CDR3 protein: CASSFTPGVPGEAFF

clone size: .
D gene: TRBD1
V gene: TRBV5-1
J gene: TRBJ2-2
CDR3 length: 17
CDR3 DNA: TGCGCCAGCAGCCCCACCGTAGGACAGGGGAACACCGGGGAGCTGTTTTTT
CDR3 protein: CASSPTVGQGNTGELFF

clone size: once
D gene: TRBD1
V gene: TRBV19
J gene: TRBJ1-3
CDR3 length: 14
CDR3 DNA: TGTGCCAGTACCCTCCTAGGGGGGACAGGGACCATATATTTT
CDR3 protein: CASTLLGGTGTIYF

clone size: once
D gene: .
V gene: TRBV10-3
J gene: TRBJ2-7
CDR3 length: 13
CDR3 DNA: TGTGCCATCAGTGCCCGTAGTTCCTACGAGCAGTACTTC
CDR3 protein: CAISARSSYEQYF

clone size: .
D gene: .
V gene: TRBV3-1/TRBV3-2
J gene: TRBJ2-3
CDR3 length: 13
CDR3 DNA: TGTGCCAGCAGCTCACAGGGAACAGATACGCAGTATTTT
CDR3 protein: CASSSQGTDTQYF

clone size: .
D gene: TRBD2
V gene: TRBV5-1
J gene: TRBJ2-2
CDR3 length: 16
CDR3 DNA: TGCGCCAGCAGCCCGGGACTAGCGGGAGTTACTGGGGAGCTGTTTTTT
CDR3 protein: CASSPGLAGVTGELFF

clone size: .
D gene: .
V gene: TRBV2
J gene: TRBJ1-5
CDR3 length: 13
CDR3 DNA: TGTGCCAGCGAACAGGGTTGGAATCAGCCCCAGCATTTT
CDR3 protein: CASEQGWNQPQHF

clone size: .
D gene: TRBD2
V gene: TRBV6-5
J gene: TRBJ2-1
CDR3 length: 14
CDR3 DNA: TGTGCCAGCCTGGCGGGGGGGCCCGGCGGTGAGCAGTTCTTC
CDR3 protein: CASLAGGPGGEQFF

clone size: .
D gene: TRBD2
V gene: TRBV7-2
J gene: TRBJ2-4
CDR3 length: 18
CDR3 DNA: TGTGCCAGCAGCTTAGCGGGGAGCGGGGGGACTTCAAGGAACATTCAGTACTTC
CDR3 protein: CASSLAGSGGTSRNIQYF

clone size: few
D gene: TRBD2
V gene: TRBV7-2
J gene: TRBJ2-7
CDR3 length: 13
CDR3 DNA: TGTGCCAGCAGCTATGGGGGGGGTGACGAGCAGTACTTC
CDR3 protein: CASSYGGGDEQYF

clone size: .
D gene: TRBD1
V gene: TRBV19
J gene: TRBJ2-1
CDR3 length: 16
CDR3 DNA: TGTGCCAGTAGGACAAGCATAGGACAGGGGGGCAATGAGCAGTTCTTC
CDR3 protein: CASRTSIGQGGNEQFF

clone size: .
D gene: TRBD2
V gene: TRBV5-1
J gene: TRBJ2-3
CDR3 length: 16
CDR3 DNA: TGCGCCAGCAGCCATGGGACTAGCGGGAGAACAGATACGCAGTATTTT
CDR3 protein: CASSHGTSGRTDTQYF

clone size: .
D gene: .
V gene: TRBV18
J gene: TRBJ1-6
CDR3 length: 15
CDR3 DNA: TGTGCCAGCTCACCGGCCCTTGACAGTTCTTCACCCCTCCACTTT
CDR3 protein: CASSPALDSSSPLHF

clone size: .
D gene: .
V gene: TRBV6-7
J gene: TRBJ2-1
CDR3 length: 19
CDR3 DNA: TGTGCCAGCAGTACCCCCGAGGGTGAGAACGGGGATTCCTACAATGAGCAGTTCTTC
CDR3 protein: CASSTPEGENGDSYNEQFF

clone size: .
D gene: .
V gene: TRBV9
J gene: TRBJ2-7
CDR3 length: 15
CDR3 DNA: TGTGCCAGCAGCCCTTCGGGCGGGGACCTCTACGAGCAGTACTTC
CDR3 protein: CASSPSGGDLYEQYF

clone size: .
D gene: TRBD1
V gene: TRBV3-1/TRBV3-2
J gene: TRBJ1-6
CDR3 length: 15
CDR3 DNA: TGTGCCAGCAGCCCTGCGGGACAGGGTAATTCACCCCTCCACTTT
CDR3 protein: CASSPAGQGNSPLHF

clone size: .
D gene: .
V gene: TRBV19
J gene: TRBJ1-2
CDR3 length: 14
CDR3 DNA: TGTGCCAGTACCGTCGGACAGCTTAACTATGGCTACACCTTC
CDR3 protein: CASTVGQLNYGYTF

clone size: .
D gene: .
V gene: TRBV20-1
J gene: TRBJ2-1
CDR3 length: 11
CDR3 DNA: TGCAGTGCGACTATACAAGATGAGCAGTTCTTC
CDR3 protein: CSATIQDEQFF

clone size: once
D gene: .
V gene: TRBV30
J gene: TRBJ1-5
CDR3 length: 13
CDR3 DNA: TGTGCCTGGGGCCTCATCGGGGAGCAGCCCCAGCATTTT
CDR3 protein: CAWGLIGEQPQHF

clone size: .
D gene: .
V gene: TRBV3-1/TRBV3-2
J gene: TRBJ2-7
CDR3 length: 15
CDR3 DNA: TGTGCCAGCAGCCAAGTCTCCCTCCCAGGATACGAGCAGTACTTC
CDR3 protein: CASSQVSLPGYEQYF

clone size: .
D gene: .
V gene: TRBV10-1
J gene: TRBJ2-7
CDR3 length: 12
CDR3 DNA: TGCGCCCGCGACGGGACTTCCTACGAGCAGTACTTC
CDR3 protein: CARDGTSYEQYF

clone size: .
D gene: TRBD2
V gene: TRBV5-1
J gene: TRBJ2-2
CDR3 length: 15
CDR3 DNA: TGCGCCAGCAGCGTGACAGCGGGGGAGACCGGGGAGCTGTTTTTT
CDR3 protein: CASSVTAGETGELFF

clone size: .
D gene: .
V gene: TRBV7-2
J gene: TRBJ1-2
CDR3 length: 15
CDR3 DNA: TGTGCCAGCAGCTTAGGGTGGGGGGCTAACTATGGCTACACCTTC
CDR3 protein: CASSLGWGANYGYTF

clone size: once
D gene: .
V gene: TRBV28
J gene: TRBJ1-2
CDR3 length: 12
CDR3 DNA: TGTGCCAGCACAACTCAGCGCTATGGCTACACCTTC
CDR3 protein: CASTTQRYGYTF

clone size: .
D gene: TRBD2
V gene: TRBV5-1
J gene: TRBJ2-3
CDR3 length: 15
CDR3 DNA: TGCGCCAGCTCTGTCGGCGGGAGGGCCTCTGATACGCAGTATTTT
CDR3 protein: CASSVGGRASDTQYF

clone size: .
D gene: TRBD1
V gene: TRBV19
J gene: TRBJ1-5
CDR3 length: 14
CDR3 DNA: TGTGCCAGTAGTTCCACAGGGGGAGGTCAGCCCCAGCATTTT
CDR3 protein: CASSSTGGGQPQHF

clone size: few
D gene: .
V gene: TRBV4-1
J gene: TRBJ2-2
CDR3 length: 13
CDR3 DNA: TGCGCCAGCAGCCAAGATCGGTTCGGTAACCTGTTTTTT
CDR3 protein: CASSQDRFGNLFF

clone size: once
D gene: .
V gene: TRBV19
J gene: TRBJ2-7
CDR3 length: 13
CDR3 DNA: TGTGCCAGTAGTCGAGGTCCATCCTACGAGCAGTACTTC
CDR3 protein: CASSRGPSYEQYF

clone size: .
D gene: TRBD2
V gene: TRBV2
J gene: TRBJ2-1
CDR3 length: 14
CDR3 DNA: TGTGCCAGCGTACTAGCGAGCTCCTACAATGAGCAGTTCTTC
CDR3 protein: CASVLASSYNEQFF

clone size: .
D gene: .
V gene: TRBV6-2/TRBV6-3
J gene: TRBJ1-2
CDR3 length: 15
CDR3 DNA: TGTGCCAGCATCCCCGAGCGGGGGGCATACTATGGCTACACCTTC
CDR3 protein: CASIPERGAYYGYTF

clone size: .
D gene: TRBD1
V gene: TRBV7-2
J gene: TRBJ1-2
CDR3 length: 15
CDR3 DNA: TGTGCCAGCAGCTTAGCGGGACAGGGGAACTATGGCTACACCTTC
CDR3 protein: CASSLAGQGNYGYTF

clone size: .
D gene: TRBD1
V gene: TRBV11-2
J gene: TRBJ1-2
CDR3 length: 16
CDR3 DNA: TGTGCCAGCAGCCCAACACAGGGGGCCCTCCCCTATGGCTACACCTTC
CDR3 protein: CASSPTQGALPYGYTF

clone size: .
D gene: TRBD1
V gene: TRBV5-1
J gene: TRBJ2-5
CDR3 length: 14
CDR3 DNA: TGCGCCAGCAGCGCTGGGACAGGGCGGGAGACCCAGTACTTC
CDR3 protein: CASSAGTGRETQYF

clone size: .
D gene: .
V gene: TRBV7-2
J gene: TRBJ2-3
CDR3 length: 14
CDR3 DNA: TGTGCCAGCAGCTTTCGAACTAGCACAGATACGCAGTATTTT
CDR3 protein: CASSFRTSTDTQYF

clone size: .
D gene: .
V gene: TRBV6-5
J gene: TRBJ1-1
CDR3 length: 16
CDR3 DNA: TGTGCCAGCAGTTATAGGGCAGGGGCCCGGAACACTGAAGCTTTCTTT
CDR3 protein: CASSYRAGARNTEAFF

clone size: .
D gene: TRBD1
V gene: TRBV15
J gene: TRBJ1-3
CDR3 length: 14
CDR3 DNA: TGTGCCACCAGCAGAGGGACAGGGGGAAACACCATATATTTT
CDR3 protein: CATSRGTGGNTIYF

clone size: .
D gene: .
V gene: TRBV6-5
J gene: TRBJ1-3
CDR3 length: 15
CDR3 DNA: TGTGCCAGCAGGGCCCGGGGGGGCTCTGGAAACACCATATATTTT
CDR3 protein: CASRARGGSGNTIYF

clone size: .
D gene: TRBD1
V gene: TRBV7-9
J gene: TRBJ1-4
CDR3 length: 14
CDR3 DNA: TGTGCCAGCAGCCAGGACAGGAGTAATGAAAAACTGTTTTTT
CDR3 protein: CASSQDRSNEKLFF

clone size: .
D gene: TRBD1
V gene: TRBV5-1
J gene: TRBJ1-1
CDR3 length: 14
CDR3 DNA: TGCGCCAGCAGCTTGGGACAGGGTTACACTGAAGCTTTCTTT
CDR3 protein: CASSLGQGYTEAFF

clone size: .
D gene: .
V gene: TRBV3-1/TRBV3-2
J gene: TRBJ2-7
CDR3 length: 14
CDR3 DNA: TGTGCCAGCAGGAGACAGGGAGGTCCGTACGAGCAGTACTTC
CDR3 protein: CASRRQGGPYEQYF

clone size: .
D gene: TRBD2
V gene: TRBV7-8
J gene: TRBJ2-1
CDR3 length: 19
CDR3 DNA: TGTGCCAGCAGCTCTGGGACTAGCGGGAGACCGAGCTCCTACAATGAGCAGTTCTTC
CDR3 protein: CASSSGTSGRPSSYNEQFF

clone size: .
D gene: .
V gene: TRBV29-1
J gene: TRBJ1-5
CDR3 length: 13
CDR3 DNA: TGCAGCGTTGTAGTCCAAGGAGGACAGCCCCAGCATTTT
CDR3 protein: CSVVVQGGQPQHF

clone size: .
D gene: .
V gene: TRBV7-2
J gene: TRBJ2-3
CDR3 length: 15
CDR3 DNA: TGTGCCAGCAGCTTAGGCCCGGGGGGCACAGATACGCAGTATTTT
CDR3 protein: CASSLGPGGTDTQYF

clone size: .
D gene: TRBD1
V gene: TRBV19
J gene: TRBJ1-1
CDR3 length: 20
CDR3 DNA: TGTGCCAGTAGTTTGCCCCCGGGCGGGACAGGGAGGGTCGGCCGCACTGAAGCTTTCTTT
CDR3 protein: CASSLPPGGTGRVGRTEAFF

clone size: .
D gene: .
V gene: TRBV5-1
J gene: TRBJ1-6
CDR3 length: 15
CDR3 DNA: TGCGCCAGCAGCCACGGGGAAGGCGTGTCTTCACCCCTCCACTTT
CDR3 protein: CASSHGEGVSSPLHF

clone size: few
D gene: TRBD2
V gene: TRBV7-6
J gene: TRBJ2-2
CDR3 length: 16
CDR3 DNA: TGTGCCAGCAGCTTTGGGACTAGCCAATTCACCGGGGAGCTGTTTTTT
CDR3 protein: CASSFGTSQFTGELFF

clone size: .
D gene: TRBD1
V gene: TRBV3-1/TRBV3-2
J gene: TRBJ1-2
CDR3 length: 13
CDR3 DNA: TGTGCCAGCAGCCAAGTGACAGGGGTTGGCTACACCTTC
CDR3 protein: CASSQVTGVGYTF